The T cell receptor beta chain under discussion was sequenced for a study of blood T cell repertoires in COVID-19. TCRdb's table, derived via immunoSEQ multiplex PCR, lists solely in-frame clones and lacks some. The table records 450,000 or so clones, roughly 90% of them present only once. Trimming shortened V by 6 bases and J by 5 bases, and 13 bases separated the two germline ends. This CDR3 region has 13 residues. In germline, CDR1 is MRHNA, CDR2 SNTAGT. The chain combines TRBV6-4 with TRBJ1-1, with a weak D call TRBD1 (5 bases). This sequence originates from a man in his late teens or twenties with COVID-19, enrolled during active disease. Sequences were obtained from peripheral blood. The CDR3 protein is CASSLEEGTEAFF. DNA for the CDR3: TGTGCCAGCAGCCTTGAGGAGGGGACTGAAGCTTTCTTT.